This T cell receptor beta chain emerged from a study of OX40 agonist ivuxolimab in advanced cancers. Findings and limits, study-wide: Dosing at 0.1 to 3.0 mg/kg was accompanied by clonal expansion of CD4+ and CD8+ blood T cells by week 6.

Using immunoSEQ multiplex PCR, the repertoire was profiled, and TCRdb retains in-frame clones only, with some absent. The top ten hold 4.5% to 6% of the sample, which has 43,000 or so clones, about 87% seen once. Blood specimens came from baseline, cycle 4 day 1, and cycle 7 day 1. Trimming stripped 1 base from V and 1 base from J, with 10 bases between. CDR3 length: 15 residues. The germline V gene encodes CDR1 LNHNV and CDR2 YYDKDF (reference sequence). About this clone itself: No antigen is known for it.

The sequencing here drew on CD4+ or CD8+ T cells sorted from blood, taken in a trial of the OX40 agonist ivuxolimab. This receptor was taken from an adult with an advanced solid tumor such as melanoma, head and neck, liver or kidney cancer. V gene TRBV15 combines with J gene TRBJ2-5; D ambiguous. CDR3 loop: CATSRGGRTQETQYF. The CDR3 DNA reads as TGTGCCACCAGCAGAGGTGGACGGACCCAAGAGACCCAGTACTTC.